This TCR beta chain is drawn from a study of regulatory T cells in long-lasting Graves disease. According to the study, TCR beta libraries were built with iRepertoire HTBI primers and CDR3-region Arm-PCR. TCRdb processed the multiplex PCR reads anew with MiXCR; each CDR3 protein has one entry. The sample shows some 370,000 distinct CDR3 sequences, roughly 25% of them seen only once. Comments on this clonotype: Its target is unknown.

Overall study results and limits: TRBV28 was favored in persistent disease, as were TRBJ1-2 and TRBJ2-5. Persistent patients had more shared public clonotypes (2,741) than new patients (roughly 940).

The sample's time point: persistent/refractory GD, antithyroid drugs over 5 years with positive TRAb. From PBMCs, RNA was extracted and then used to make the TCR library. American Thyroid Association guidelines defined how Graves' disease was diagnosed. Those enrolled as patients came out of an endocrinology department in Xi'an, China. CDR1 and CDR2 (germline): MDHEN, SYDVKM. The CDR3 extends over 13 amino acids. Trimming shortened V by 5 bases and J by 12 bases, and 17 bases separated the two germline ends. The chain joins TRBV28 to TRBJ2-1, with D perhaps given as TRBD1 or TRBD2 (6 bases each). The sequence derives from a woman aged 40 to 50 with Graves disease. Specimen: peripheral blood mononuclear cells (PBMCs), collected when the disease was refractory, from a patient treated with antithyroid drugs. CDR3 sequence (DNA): TGTGCCAGCAGTACACAAAAGGGGGGAGGGCAGTTCTTC. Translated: CASSTQKGGGQFF.